This is a list of T cell receptor beta chains from one sample in a study of vaccination and CD4 T cells after COVID-19. The antigens of these receptors remain unknown. In TCRdb, the PCR reads were re-called with MiXCR into one record per CDR3 protein. The sample has under 7,000 distinct CDR3 sequences; around 40% are singletons. Sequencing input: CD4+ T cells from blood, cultured in vitro. These receptors all stem from a human donor in good health. Each CDR3 is given with its conserved first and last residue. The D gene is left open where the match is weak. Size values are once, few and many counts, or a class for expanded clones, and some rows have none.

V	J	D	size	DNA	CDR3
TRBV20-1	TRBJ1-2	-	-	TGCAGTGCCCTACACAGACCCCCGGATGGCTACACCTTC	CSALHRPPDGYTF
TRBV6-5	TRBJ2-7	TRBD2	-	TGTGCCAGCAGTTACCTAGCGGGCTCCTACGAGCAGTACTTC	CASSYLAGSYEQYF
TRBV6-1	TRBJ1-1	TRBD1	-	TGTGCCAGCAGTGGGACAGGACCGGATACTGAAGCTTTCTTT	CASSGTGPDTEAFF
TRBV6-5	TRBJ2-5	-	-	TGTGCCAGCAGTTACTCGGGCCTTGGGGACGAGACCCAGTACTTC	CASSYSGLGDETQYF
TRBV6-1	TRBJ1-5	-	few	TGTGCCAGCAGTGGCCCTGTGACGCCCCAGCATTTT	CASSGPVTPQHF
TRBV7-7	TRBJ1-1	-	once	TGTGCTAGCAGCTTATCGGTGAACACTGAAGCTTTCTTT	CASSLSVNTEAFF
TRBV9	TRBJ2-3	-	once	TGTGCCAGCAGCGTGTTAGACACCGGAGGGACAGATACGCAGTATTTT	CASSVLDTGGTDTQYF
TRBV11-2	TRBJ2-5	-	-	TGTGCCAGCAGCTTAGAGTACCAAGAGACCCAGTACTTC	CASSLEYQETQYF
TRBV15	TRBJ1-5	TRBD1	-	TGTGCCACCCGTCTAGGACAGGCCAATCAGCCCCAGCATTTT	CATRLGQANQPQHF
TRBV7-8	TRBJ2-1	TRBD2	-	TGTGCCAGCAGCCCCTATACTAGCGGGGGGGCCCATGAGCAGTTCTTC	CASSPYTSGGAHEQFF
TRBV10-2	TRBJ2-2	-	-	TGCGCCAGCAGTGAAAACACCGGGGAGCTGTTTTTT	CASSENTGELFF